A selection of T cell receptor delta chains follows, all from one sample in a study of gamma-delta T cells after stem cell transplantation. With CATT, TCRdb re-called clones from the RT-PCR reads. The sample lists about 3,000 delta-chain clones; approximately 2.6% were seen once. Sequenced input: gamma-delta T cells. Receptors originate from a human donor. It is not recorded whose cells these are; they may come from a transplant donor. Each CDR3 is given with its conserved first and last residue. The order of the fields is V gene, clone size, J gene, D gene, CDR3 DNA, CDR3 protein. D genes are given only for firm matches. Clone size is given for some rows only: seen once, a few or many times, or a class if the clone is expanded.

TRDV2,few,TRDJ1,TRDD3,TGTGCCTGTGACACCGTGGGGGACCGTTACACCGATAAACTCATCTTT,CACDTVGDRYTDKLIF
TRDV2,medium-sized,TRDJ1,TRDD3,TGTGCCTGTGACTCTCTGGGTGGGGGATTCACCGATAAACTCATCTTT,CACDSLGGGFTDKLIF
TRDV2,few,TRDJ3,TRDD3,TGTGCCTGTGACATCTTACTGGGGGATAGTCCCTGGGACACCCGACAGATGTTTTTC,CACDILLGDSPWDTRQMFF
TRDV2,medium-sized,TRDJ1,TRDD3,TGTGCCTGTGACACTATACCGGGGGATACAAGGAAAACCGATAAACTCATCTTT,CACDTIPGDTRKTDKLIF
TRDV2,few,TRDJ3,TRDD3,TGTGCCTGTGACGCGGGAGTACTGGGGGATACCCAACGGTCCTGGGACACCCGACAGATGTTTTTC,CACDAGVLGDTQRSWDTRQMFF
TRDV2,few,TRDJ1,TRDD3,TGTGCCTGTGACGCGATACTGGGGGATACCGATAAACTCATCTTT,CACDAILGDTDKLIF
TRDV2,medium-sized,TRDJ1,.,TGTGCCTGTGACACCCTCCGGAATACCGATTTCGACACCGATAAACTCATCTTT,CACDTLRNTDFDTDKLIF
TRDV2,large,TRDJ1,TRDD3,TGTGCCTGTGATACTCTCTGGGGGATACCTAGCGATAAACTCATCTTT,CACDTLWGIPSDKLIF
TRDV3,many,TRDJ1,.,TGTGCCTCCCCTTCCCGGACCCCCGTATGGTACACCGATAAACTCATCTTT,CASPSRTPVWYTDKLIF
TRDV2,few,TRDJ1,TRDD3,TGTGCCTGTGACGCGGTACTGGGGGAAAAAACCGATAAACTCATCTTT,CACDAVLGEKTDKLIF
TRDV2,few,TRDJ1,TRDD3,TGTGCCTGCTCTGGGTTGGGGGATACAGGGACCGATAAACTCATCTTT,CACSGLGDTGTDKLIF
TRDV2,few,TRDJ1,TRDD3,TGTGCCTGTGACACCCTCCTGGGGGATCACACCGATAAACTCATCTTT,CACDTLLGDHTDKLIF
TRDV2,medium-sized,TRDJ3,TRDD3,TGTGCCTGTGACAACGCCGGGGGTACTGGGGGCCTAAGCTCCTGGGACACCCGACAGATGTTTTTC,CACDNAGGTGGLSSWDTRQMFF
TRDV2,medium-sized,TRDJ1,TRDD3,TGTGCCTGTGACCCCACTGGGGGTTCTCTAAAACCGAACGATAAACTCATCTTT,CACDPTGGSLKPNDKLIF
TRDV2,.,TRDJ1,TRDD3,TGTGCCCGTGACAGTGTACTGGGGGACCAAGGGTACACCGATAAACTCATCTTT,CARDSVLGDQGYTDKLIF
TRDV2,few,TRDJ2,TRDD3,TGTGCCTGTGACCCCGTGCTGGGGGGGTCAGCACAACTCTTCTTT,CACDPVLGGSAQLFF
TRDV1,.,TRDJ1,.,TGTGCTCTTGGGGGCTACACCGATAAACTCATCTTT,CALGGYTDKLIF
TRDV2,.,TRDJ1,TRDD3,TGTGCCTGTGACTCAGTACTGGGGGGATACGGGTCCACCGATAAACTCATCTTT,CACDSVLGGYGSTDKLIF
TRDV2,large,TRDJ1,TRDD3,TGTGCCTGTGCAGGTATCGGAGGAGTGGGGGATTACACCGATAAACTCATCTTT,CACAGIGGVGDYTDKLIF
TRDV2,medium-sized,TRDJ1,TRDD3,TGTGCCTGTGACACCGTTAGCCCACGCCTACTGGGGGGAACCGATAAACTCATCTTT,CACDTVSPRLLGGTDKLIF
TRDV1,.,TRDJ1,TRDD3,TGTGCTCTTGGGGAACTCTTCAGCCCGGAGGAATATTACTGGGGGATACGCGACACCGATAAACTCATCTTT,CALGELFSPEEYYWGIRDTDKLIF
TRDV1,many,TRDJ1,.,TGTGCTCTTGGGGAATTCCTAGGCTGGGGAAATAAACTCATCTTT,CALGEFLGWGNKLIF
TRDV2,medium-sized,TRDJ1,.,TGTGCCTGTGACATGGTGGCTGGGGTTTCGCCTAAACTCATCTTT,CACDMVAGVSPKLIF
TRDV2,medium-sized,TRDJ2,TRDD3,TGTGCCTGTGACCCTGTACTGGGGGGGATTCTGACAGCACAACTCTTCTTT,CACDPVLGGILTAQLFF
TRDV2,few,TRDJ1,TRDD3,TGTGCCTGTGACACTCTACTGGGGGATAAGGCCGATAAACTCATCTTT,CACDTLLGDKADKLIF
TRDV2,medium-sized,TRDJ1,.,TGTGCCTGTGACACTTTGTCGGAAAACACCGATAAACTCATCTTT,CACDTLSENTDKLIF
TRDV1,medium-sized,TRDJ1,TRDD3,TGTGCTCTTGGGGTCTTGGGGCCGCGGTTACTGGGGGATAAAACGGATAAACTCATCTTT,CALGVLGPRLLGDKTDKLIF
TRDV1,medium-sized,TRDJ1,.,TGTGCTCTTGGGGAACCGCGCGTTGGCGATAAACTCATCTTT,CALGEPRVGDKLIF
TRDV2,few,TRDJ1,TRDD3,TGTGCCTGTGACACCCTGGGGGATAAAAGGTACACCGATAAACTCATCTTT,CACDTLGDKRYTDKLIF
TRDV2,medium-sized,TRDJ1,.,TGTGCCTGTGACACCGTGACGGCCTGGGTGTCACCTCATACGACCGATACACTCATCTTT,CACDTVTAWVSPHTTDTLIF
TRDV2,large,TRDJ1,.,TGTGCCTGTGACACGCTTGAAGGGGGACCCCCGAAACTCATCTTT,CACDTLEGGPPKLIF
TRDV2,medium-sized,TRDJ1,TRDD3,TGTGCCTGTGACATTTTGGGGGAAGGGAGGACCGATAAACTCATCTTT,CACDILGEGRTDKLIF
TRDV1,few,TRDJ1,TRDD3,TGTGCTCTTGGGGAACTAGTTCCAGTCACGGAGCTGGGGGAAACCGATAAACTCATCTTT,CALGELVPVTELGETDKLIF
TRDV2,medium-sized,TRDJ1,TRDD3,TGTGCCTGTGACACACTGGGGGACGCCGATAAACTCATCTTT,CACDTLGDADKLIF
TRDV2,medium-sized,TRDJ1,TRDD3,TGTGCCTGTGACACGGTCTTACTGGGGGATACGCGTACCGATAAACTCATCTTT,CACDTVLLGDTRTDKLIF